Shown below are 2 T cell receptor beta chains from a single sample sequenced in a study of cytomegalovirus exposure and HLA in healthy donors. PCR employed 60 Vbeta and 13 Jbeta primers. Using immunoSEQ multiplex PCR, the repertoire was profiled, and TCRdb retains in-frame clones only, with some absent. This sample has 150,000 to 180,000 clones; roughly 80% occur once, and the top ten carry 7.7%. The source material was PBMCs. The receptors originated from a man aged 25-45 years in good health and CMV-seropositive.

The chain combines TRBV11-1 with TRBJ2-7; 9 bases are a match to TRBD2. Germline-derived CDR1 and CDR2 are SGHAT and FQDESV (reference sequence). This CDR3 region has 15 residues. The trim removed 1 base at V and 4 bases at J, leaving 5 bases unmatched. This chain's CDR3 is CASSLGTSETYEQYF. The CDR3, as DNA: TGTGCCAGCAGCTTAGGGACTAGCGAGACTTACGAGCAGTACTTC.

This chain joins TRBV7-2 and TRBJ2-5; D is possibly TRBD2 (7 bases). The CDR3 consists of 18 residues. Germline values: CDR1 SGHTA, CDR2 FQGNSA. V was shortened by 1 base and J by 5 bases, with 23 bases between the two germline ends. The CDR3 bases are TGTGCCAGCAGCTTAGGCCCTAGGGGGGGCCAGCGGTGGGAGACCCAGTACTTC. Translation: CASSLGPRGGQRWETQYF.